This T cell receptor beta chain emerged from a study of blood T cell repertoires in COVID-19. About the research overall: The samples span acute and convalescent COVID-19 from the United States, Italy and Spain.

Per the original methods: Cell counts per sample came from amplifying reference gene primers. Generated by immunoSEQ multiplex PCR, the TCRdb table keeps only in-frame clones and is missing some. V and J calls and clone size are given by that table; D and trimming were obtained from the DNA. The table includes 52,000 or so clones, under 90% detected once. V was clipped by 3 bases and J by 7 bases; unmatched bases: 6. The CDR3 spans 14 residues. CDR1 SGHVS and CDR2 FQNEAQ come from the germline V gene. The receptor was isolated from a human donor in a cohort sampled during active COVID-19. Source material: peripheral blood. The rearrangement joins TRBV7-8 to TRBJ1-5; 7 bases line up with TRBD1. The DNA of the CDR3 is TGTGCCAGCAGCTTTTCAGGGGGAGGACAGCCCCAGCATTTT. Protein sequence: CASSFSGGGQPQHF.